These 18 T cell receptor beta chains came from one sample sequenced in a study of T cell responses to AZD1222 COVID-19 vaccine. Produced via immunoSEQ multiplex PCR; TCRdb's table is partial and in-frame only. This sample yields about 140,000 clones, of which more than 85% are seen a single time; 5.1% belongs to the top ten. The sequencing used peripheral blood, collected on day 0 of AZD1222 vaccination. These receptors were obtained from an adult in good health.

This chain joins TRBV15 and TRBJ2-2; D may be TRBD1 (5 bases). Germline V lookup: CDR1 LNHNV, CDR2 YYDKDF (reference sequence). The V end was cut by 1 base, the J end by 0 bases, with 9 bases between. This CDR3 region has 16 residues. The CDR3 nucleotides read TGTGCCACCAGCAGAGGCAGGGCTTCGAACACCGGGGAGCTGTTTTTT. Translation: CATSRGRASNTGELFF.

The CDR3 DNA reads as TGCGCCAGCAGCCTCGGGACTTCCCGTAGCACAGATACGCAGTATTTT. Its protein is CASSLGTSRSTDTQYF. The V and J genes are TRBV5-1 and TRBJ2-3, with D tentatively TRBD2 (6 bases). Germline CDR1 and CDR2: SGHRS and YFSETQ. The CDR3 sequence is 16 residues long. Trimming took 4 bases from V and 0 from J, leaving 15 bases between them. The whole variable domain, filled in from reference TRBV5-1 and TRBJ2-3, reads KAGVTQTPRYLIKTRGQQVTLSCSPISGHRSVSWYQQTPGQGLQFLFEYFSETQRNKGNFPGRFSGRQFSNSRSEMNVSTLELGDSALYLCASSLGTSRSTDTQYFGPGTRLTVL.

The chain couples TRBV20-1 to TRBJ2-7, with D tentatively TRBD1 or TRBD2 (5 bases each). The V gene lost 7 bases and the J gene lost 3 bases, with 10 bases spanning the gap. This CDR3 comprises 11 residues. Looked up from germline, CDR1 is DFQATT and CDR2 is SNEGSKA (reference sequence). CDR3 region: CSVRGDYEQYF. CDR3 DNA: TGCAGTGTCAGAGGGGACTACGAGCAGTACTTC.

V and J are TRBV4-1 and TRBJ1-6; D is uncertain. Germline lookup yields CDR1 MGHRA and CDR2 YSYEKL. CDR3 length: 15 residues. V was shortened by 0 bases and J by 9 bases, with 12 bases between the two germline ends. CDR3 protein: CASSQERRQASPLHF. The CDR3 DNA follows: TGCGCCAGCAGCCAAGAACGTCGGCAGGCTTCACCCCTCCACTTT.

The chain links TRBV7-2 to TRBJ1-1; D is undetermined. CDR3 length: 12 amino acids. Germline V CDR1 and CDR2: SGHTA, FQGNSA. Trimming removed 4 bases from V and 2 bases from J, with 5 bases in between. The CDR3 loop reads CASSYSNTEAFF. The CDR3 DNA reads as TGTGCCAGCAGCTATTCTAACACTGAAGCTTTCTTT.

The chain combines TRBV18 with TRBJ1-1; a weak D match, TRBD1 (6 bases). V was pared by 2 bases and J by 1 base, with 11 bases between. The V gene's germline CDR1 is KGHSH and CDR2 LQKENI. The CDR3 has 15 amino acids. The DNA of the CDR3 is TGTGCCAGCTCACCATTAAACAGGGAGAACACTGAAGCTTTCTTT. It codes for CASSPLNRENTEAFF.

This chain links TRBV7-8 with TRBJ2-2; no clear D gene. The V gene lost 8 bases and the J gene lost 5 bases, with 12 bases spanning the gap. This CDR3 has 13 residues. CDR1 is SGHVS and CDR2 is FQNEAQ in the germline V gene. The chain's CDR3 is CASDTFGTGELFF. CDR3 bases: TGTGCCAGCGATACCTTTGGAACCGGGGAGCTGTTTTTT.

This chain uses TRBV19 with TRBJ1-2, with D unclear. Germline V gene sequence: CDR1 LNHDA, CDR2 SQIVND (reference sequence). V shed 4 bases and J shed 2 bases, with 8 bases lying between them. CDR3 length equals 13 residues. This CDR3 is CASSTPPNYGYTF. For the CDR3, the DNA is TGTGCCAGTAGTACACCCCCGAACTATGGCTACACCTTC.

J is TRBJ2-1 and V is TRBV5-1, with 8 bases matching TRBD2. Germline loops: CDR1 SGHRS, CDR2 YFSETQ. This CDR3 is built from 16 residues. Trimming took 4 bases from V and 1 from J; bases not matched to a gene: 7. DNA for the CDR3: TGCGCCAGCAGCGCCATTAGCGGGGATTCCTACAATGAGCAGTTCTTC. It encodes CASSAISGDSYNEQFF. Variable domain in full (rest from reference TRBV5-1 and TRBJ2-1): KAGVTQTPRYLIKTRGQQVTLSCSPISGHRSVSWYQQTPGQGLQFLFEYFSETQRNKGNFPGRFSGRQFSNSRSEMNVSTLELGDSALYLCASSAISGDSYNEQFFGPGTRLTVL.

V and J are TRBV7-2 and TRBJ2-7; 9 nucleotides agree with TRBD2. Trimming at V came to 6 bases and at J to 2 bases, leaving 5 bases not matched to a gene. The CDR3 length is 14 residues. Per the germline V gene, CDR1 is SGHTA and CDR2 is FQGNSA. The DNA of the CDR3 is TGTGCCAGCAGTCCAGCGGGGGGAGCCTACGAGCAGTACTTC. The encoded protein is CASSPAGGAYEQYF. Full variable domain (missing parts from reference TRBV7-2 and TRBJ2-7): GAGVSQSPSNKVTEKGKDVELRCDPISGHTALYWYRQSLGQGLEFLIYFQGNSAPDKSGLPSDRFSAERTGGSVSTLTIQRTQQEDSAVYLCASSPAGGAYEQYFGPGTRLTVT.

This rearrangement joins TRBV12-3 or TRBV12-4 to TRBJ1-5; 7 bases are shared with TRBD1. The CDR3 covers 13 residues. Trimming removed 8 bases from V and 2 bases from J; junction bases left unmatched: 3. The chain's CDR3 is CASGGQRNQPQHF. CDR3 nucleotides: TGTGCCAGCGGGGGACAGCGCAATCAGCCCCAGCATTTT.

The V gene is TRBV12-5, the J gene TRBJ1-2; TRBD1 is a possible D gene (5 bases). V was shortened by 0 bases and J by 0 bases, with 14 bases between the two germline ends. There are 17 residues in the CDR3. In germline, CDR1 is LGHNT, CDR2 FRNRAP. In nucleotides, the CDR3 is TGTGCTAGTGGTTTGGTAACAATTGTACAGGCTAACTATGGCTACACCTTC. This codes for CASGLVTIVQANYGYTF.

V gene TRBV13 combines with J gene TRBJ2-6, with unresolved D. With 4 bases removed from V and 1 base from J, the gap between germline ends came to 8 bases. This CDR3 spans 15 amino acids. Germline CDR1 is PRHDT and CDR2 is FYEKMQ (reference sequence). The CDR3 is CASSSAQSGANVLTF. The DNA for the CDR3 is TGTGCCAGCAGCTCAGCGCAGTCTGGGGCCAACGTCCTGACTTTC.

The rearrangement joins TRBV9 to TRBJ2-1, with D possibly matching TRBD2 (6 bases). Germline lookup yields CDR1 SGDLS and CDR2 YYNGEE. Trimming stripped 4 bases from V and 10 bases from J, with 12 bases between. This CDR3 is 12 amino acids long. CDR3 coding DNA: TGTGCCAGCAGCTTTAGGGAGGAAGAGCAGTTCTTC. It specifies CASSFREEEQFF.

This clone came up a few times. V and J are TRBV6-5 and TRBJ1-2; maybe TRBD1 (5 bases). Germline values: CDR1 MNHEY, CDR2 SVGAGI. The CDR3 loop spans 14 amino acids. V was shortened by 2 bases and J by 4 bases, with 11 bases between the two germline ends. The CDR3 DNA reads as TGTGCCAGCAGTTACACCGACAGCCTCTATGGCTACACCTTC. It specifies CASSYTDSLYGYTF.

About this clone itself: One end of the junction fails to match germline, which may point to a read error. The gene calls are TRBV3-1 (or the pseudogene TRBV3-2) and TRBJ2-7, with D unresolved. The CDR3 contains 11 residues. The V gene's germline CDR1 is LGHDT and CDR2 YNNKEL (reference sequence). The CDR3 DNA reads TGTGCCAGCAGCCAAGGCCCAGCATGGGTATTC. It yields the protein CASSQGPAWVF.

The gene calls are TRBV18 and TRBJ1-1, with D possibly matching TRBD1 (6 bases). Germline assignment: CDR1 KGHSH and CDR2 LQKENI. Trimming left V 3 bases short and J 5 bases short, with 13 bases between. This CDR3 is 14 amino acids long. Here the CDR3 reads CASSPGGAETEAFF. For the CDR3, the DNA is TGTGCCAGCTCACCCGGGGGCGCGGAGACTGAAGCTTTCTTT.

The J gene is TRBJ1-6, the V gene TRBV5-6; D not resolved. The germline V gene has CDR1 SGHDT and CDR2 YYEEEE. The CDR3 spans 15 residues. Trimming stripped 4 bases from V and 3 bases from J, with 11 bases between. The CDR3, as DNA: TGTGCCAGCAGCGTCAAAGAGGGCTATAATTCACCCCTCCACTTT. It yields the protein CASSVKEGYNSPLHF.